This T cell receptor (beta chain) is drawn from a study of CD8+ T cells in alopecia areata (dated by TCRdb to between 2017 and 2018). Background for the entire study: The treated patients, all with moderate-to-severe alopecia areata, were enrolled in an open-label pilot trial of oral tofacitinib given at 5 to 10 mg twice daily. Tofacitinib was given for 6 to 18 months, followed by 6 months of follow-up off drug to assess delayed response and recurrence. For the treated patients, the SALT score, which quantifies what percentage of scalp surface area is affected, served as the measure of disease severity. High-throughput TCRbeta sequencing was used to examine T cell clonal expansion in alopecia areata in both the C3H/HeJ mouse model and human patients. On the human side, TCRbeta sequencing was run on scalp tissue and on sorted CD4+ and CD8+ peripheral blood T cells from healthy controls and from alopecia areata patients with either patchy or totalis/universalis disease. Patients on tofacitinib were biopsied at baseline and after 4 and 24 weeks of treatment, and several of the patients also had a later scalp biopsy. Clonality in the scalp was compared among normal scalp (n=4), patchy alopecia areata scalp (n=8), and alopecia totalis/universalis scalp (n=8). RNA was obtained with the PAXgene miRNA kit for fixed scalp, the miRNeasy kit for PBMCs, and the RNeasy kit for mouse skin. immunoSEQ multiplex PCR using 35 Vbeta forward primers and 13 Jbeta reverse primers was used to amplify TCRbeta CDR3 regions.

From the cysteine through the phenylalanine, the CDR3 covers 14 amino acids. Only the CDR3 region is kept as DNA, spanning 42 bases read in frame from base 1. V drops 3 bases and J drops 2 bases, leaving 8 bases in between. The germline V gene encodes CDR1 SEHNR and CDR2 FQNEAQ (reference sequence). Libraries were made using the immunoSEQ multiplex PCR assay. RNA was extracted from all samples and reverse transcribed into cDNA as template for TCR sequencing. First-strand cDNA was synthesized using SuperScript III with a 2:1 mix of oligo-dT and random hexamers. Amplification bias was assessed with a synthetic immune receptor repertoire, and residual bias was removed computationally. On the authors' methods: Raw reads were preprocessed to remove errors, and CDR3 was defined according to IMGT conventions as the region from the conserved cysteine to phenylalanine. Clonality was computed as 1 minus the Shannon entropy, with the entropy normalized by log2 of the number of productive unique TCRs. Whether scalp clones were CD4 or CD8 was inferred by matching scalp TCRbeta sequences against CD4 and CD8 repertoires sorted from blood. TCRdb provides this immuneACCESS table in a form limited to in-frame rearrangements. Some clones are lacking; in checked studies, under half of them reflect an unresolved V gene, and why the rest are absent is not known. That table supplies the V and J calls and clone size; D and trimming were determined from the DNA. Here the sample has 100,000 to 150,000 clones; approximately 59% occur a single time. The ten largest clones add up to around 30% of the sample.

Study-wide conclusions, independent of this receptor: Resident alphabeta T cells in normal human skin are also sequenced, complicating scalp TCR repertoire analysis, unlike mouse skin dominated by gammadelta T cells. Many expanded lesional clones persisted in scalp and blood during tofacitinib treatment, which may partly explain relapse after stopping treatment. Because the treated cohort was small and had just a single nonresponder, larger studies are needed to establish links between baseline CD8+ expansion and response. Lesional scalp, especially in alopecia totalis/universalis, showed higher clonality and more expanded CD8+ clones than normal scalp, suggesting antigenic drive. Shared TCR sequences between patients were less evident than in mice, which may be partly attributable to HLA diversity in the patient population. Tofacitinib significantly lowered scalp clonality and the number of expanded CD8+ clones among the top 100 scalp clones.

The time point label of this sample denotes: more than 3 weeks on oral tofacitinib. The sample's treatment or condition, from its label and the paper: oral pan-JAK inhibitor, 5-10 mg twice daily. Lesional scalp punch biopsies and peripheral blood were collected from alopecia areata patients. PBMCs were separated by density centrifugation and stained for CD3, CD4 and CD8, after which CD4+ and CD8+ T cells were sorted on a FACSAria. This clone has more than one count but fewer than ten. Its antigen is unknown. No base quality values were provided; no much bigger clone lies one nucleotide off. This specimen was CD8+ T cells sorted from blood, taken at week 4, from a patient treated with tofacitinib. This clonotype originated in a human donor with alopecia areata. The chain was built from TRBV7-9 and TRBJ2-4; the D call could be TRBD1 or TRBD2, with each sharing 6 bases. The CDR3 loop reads CASSFGGPKNIQYF. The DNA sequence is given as TGTGCCAGCAGCTTTGGGGGGCCCAAAAACATTCAGTACTTC.